Each of the 12 T cell receptor beta chains below was sequenced from the same sample in a study of T cells in Graves' hyperthyroidism and ophthalmopathy. There were TCR beta CDR3 regions amplified from RNA transcripts. First-round RT-PCR of the TCR CDR3 relied on the HTBI primer set. MiXCR was run by TCRdb on the multiplex PCR reads, yielding one entry per CDR3 protein. The repertoire holds approximately 210,000 distinct CDR3 sequences, with roughly 18% as singletons. Sequenced input: blood. The receptors come from a man in his fifties or sixties with Graves' hyperthyroidism.

This clonotype was seen repeatedly, ten times or more. The CDR3 DNA sequence: TGTGCCAGCAGCTCCCGAGGCGGGGAGAGGGATGAAAAACTGTTTTTT. Its protein product is CASSSRGGERDEKLFF. The chain is built from TRBV28 and TRBJ1-4; D uncertain. Trimming removed 6 bases from V and 6 bases from J, with 20 bases in between. Germline-derived CDR1 and CDR2 are MDHEN and SYDVKM. The CDR3 runs 16 residues.

This clonotype was detected only a few times. The genes are TRBV4-1 and TRBJ2-3; 7 nucleotides align to TRBD2. Trimming removed 2 bases from V and 5 bases from J; junction bases left unmatched: 10. There are 16 residues in the CDR3. The germline V gene has CDR1 MGHRA and CDR2 YSYEKL. CDR3 bases: TGCGCCAGCAGCCAATTGGGAACGGGGAGGGGAGATACGCAGTATTTT. It translates to CASSQLGTGRGDTQYF.

This clonotype was seen more than once but under ten times. CDR3 nucleotide sequence: TGTGCCAGCAGTAAATCCGCAGAGGGGAACACTGAAGCTTTCTTT. Its protein is CASSKSAEGNTEAFF. The chain uses TRBV6-1 and TRBJ1-1, with D hard to call. Per germline, CDR1 MNHNS and CDR2 SASEGT. CDR3 length equals 15 residues. Trimming removed 5 bases from V and 1 base from J, with 14 bases in between.

This clonotype has ten or more counts. V usage is TRBV5-4 and J usage is TRBJ2-7, with 9 bases aligning to TRBD1. The CDR3 consists of 14 residues. CDR1 is SGHNT, CDR2 YYREEE, per germline (reference sequence). Losses at the gene ends were 3 bases for V and 2 bases for J; bases not matched to a gene: 3. CDR3 coding DNA: TGTGCCAGCAGCTCCGGACAGGGGACCTACGAGCAGTACTTC. It encodes CASSSGQGTYEQYF.

This chain uses TRBV28 with TRBJ1-5; the D is unclear. The V end was cut by 5 bases, the J end by 13 bases, with 21 bases between. This CDR3 has 14 amino acids. Germline loops: CDR1 MDHEN, CDR2 SYDVKM. Here the CDR3 reads CASSPQSGGRRQHF. CDR3 sequence (DNA): TGTGCCAGCAGTCCACAATCCGGCGGACGTAGACAGCATTTT.

Notes on this clonotype: This CDR3 is missing its conserved last phenylalanine or tryptophan, likely due to a read error. The chain is built from TRBV12-3 or TRBV12-4 and TRBJ2-7; D is unresolved. Trimming cost V 1 base and J 1 base, with 5 bases left between them. The CDR3 length is 13 residues. CDR3 bases: TGTGCCAGCAGTTTAGGCGGTTCCTACGAGCAGTACTCC. The encoded protein is CASSLGGSYEQYS.

The chain uses TRBV5-4 and TRBJ1-2; D may be TRBD1 (6 bases). V lost 1 base and J lost 6, with 13 bases in between. Germline CDR1 reads SGHNT; CDR2 reads YYREEE (reference sequence). The CDR3 length is 14 residues. The CDR3 is CASSLTGRGNGYTF. CDR3 coding DNA: TGTGCCAGCAGCTTGACAGGGCGCGGAAATGGCTACACCTTC.

The rearrangement links TRBV9 to TRBJ2-5; TRBD1 matches at 7 bases. Germline CDR1 SGDLS, CDR2 YYNGEE. This CDR3 is built from 14 residues. V was clipped by 3 bases and J by 3 bases; unmatched bases: 5. The chain's CDR3 is CASSATGQKETQYF. The CDR3 DNA reads as TGTGCCAGCAGCGCCACGGGACAGAAAGAGACCCAGTACTTC. Using reference TRBV9 and TRBJ2-5 for the parts outside the CDR3, the full variable domain is DSGVTQTPKHLITATGQRVTLRCSPRSGDLSVYWYQQSLDQGLQFLIQYYNGEERAKGNILERFSAQQFPDLHSELNLSSLELGDSALYFCASSATGQKETQYFGPGTRLLVL.

J is TRBJ2-5 and V is TRBV5-1, with no clear D. Trimming removed 4 bases at V and 4 bases at J, with 17 bases between. The CDR3 spans 15 residues. In germline, CDR1 is SGHRS, CDR2 YFSETQ. The CDR3, as DNA: TGCGCCAGCAGCGCAGAGCCGAGCCTAGGAGAGACCCAGTACTTC. It encodes CASSAEPSLGETQYF.

This clonotype was picked up many times. J is TRBJ1-6 and V is TRBV27; 12 nucleotides agree with TRBD1. Germline-derived CDR1 and CDR2 are MNHEY and SMNVEV (reference sequence). There are 17 residues in the CDR3. The V and J ends lost 0 bases and 9 bases, in that order; junction bases with no gene match: 6. The CDR3 DNA is TGTGCCAGCAGTTTATCGGGACAGGGGGCGTTAAGTTCACCCCTCCACTTT. This translates into CASSLSGQGALSSPLHF.

V and J are TRBV4-1 and TRBJ2-2, with 8 bases fitting TRBD2. CDR1 MGHRA and CDR2 YSYEKL come from the germline V gene. The V and J ends lost 0 bases and 3 bases, in that order; junction bases with no gene match: 3. The CDR3 has 16 residues. DNA of the CDR3: TGCGCCAGCAGCCAAGATATGCGGGAGGACACCGGGGAGCTGTTTTTT. Its translation: CASSQDMREDTGELFF.

This clonotype occurred many times. The chain combines TRBV20-1 with TRBJ1-2; a weak D match, TRBD1 (5 bases). CDR3 length equals 16 residues. V lost 0 bases and J lost 6, with 20 bases in between. The germline gives CDR1 DFQATT, CDR2 SNEGSKA (reference sequence). The CDR3 region has the DNA TGCAGTGCTAGAGATCGTAATCTGGGGGGGGACGATGGCTACACCTTC. Its protein is CSARDRNLGGDDGYTF.